This T cell receptor (beta chain) comes out of a study of blood T cell repertoires in COVID-19. Study-level background: The origin of the acute and convalescent COVID-19 samples was the United States, Italy and Spain. PBMCs, B-cell-depleted T cells, or T cells were the source of the cDNA or gDNA that made up the material.

Germline CDR1 reads LNHDA; CDR2 reads SQIVND (reference sequence). V was clipped by 5 bases and J by 1 base; unmatched bases: 4. The CDR3 loop spans 15 amino acids. In the authors' workflow: Using reference gene primer amplification, nucleated cell counts were estimated. Some clones are missing from TCRdb's copy, which holds only in-frame ones; the method was immunoSEQ multiplex PCR. The DNA gave D and trimming, while V, J and clone size come from that table. The data hold 150,000 to 200,000 clones, with 85% to 90% observed a single time. V is TRBV19 and J is TRBJ2-1; 8 bases agree with TRBD2. This clonotype originated in a human donor in a cohort sampled during active COVID-19. The specimen sequenced was peripheral blood. The CDR3 DNA reads TGTGCCAGTAGTGTAGCGGGGAGATCCTACAATGAGCAGTTCTTC. As protein: CASSVAGRSYNEQFF.